The 25 T cell receptor beta chains below were found in one sample sequenced in a study of blood T cell repertoires in COVID-19. Here immunoSEQ multiplex PCR was the method, and the copy in TCRdb shows in-frame clones only, minus some. The sample has a few hundred thousand clones, 70% to 90% seen once. The sample comprised PBMCs or T cells enriched from blood (not recorded which). The receptors originated from a man aged 25 to 40 who had recovered from COVID-19.

The V call is TRBV25-1, the J call TRBJ1-1, with D maybe TRBD1 (5 bases). V lost 10 bases and J 5 bases, leaving 11 bases between the germline ends. CDR3 size: 11 residues. Germline V lookup: CDR1 MGHDK, CDR2 SYGVNS. The CDR3 region has the DNA TGTGCCACCCAAGGGGTGACTGAAGCTTTCTTT. The encoded protein is CATQGVTEAFF.

The chain couples TRBV6-1 to TRBJ1-1; D gene ambiguous. Germline CDR1 reads MNHNS; CDR2 reads SASEGT. V was trimmed by 0 bases and J by 1 base, leaving 12 bases between them. The CDR3 runs to 16 residues. This chain's CDR3 is CASSEAKHPKNTEAFF. The CDR3 nucleotides are TGTGCCAGCAGTGAAGCGAAACACCCCAAGAACACTGAAGCTTTCTTT.

The genes are TRBV15 and TRBJ2-6; D possibly corresponds to TRBD2 (5 bases). V gave up 3 bases and J gave up 4 bases, with 13 bases separating them. The CDR3 is 16 residues long. CDR1 and CDR2 (germline): LNHNV, YYDKDF (reference sequence). Here the CDR3 DNA reads TGTGCCACCAGCAGCGGGGTAACGGGCGGGGCCAACGTCCTGACTTTC. It is translated as CATSSGVTGGANVLTF.

The J gene is TRBJ1-3, the V gene TRBV19, with D uncertain. Germline assignment: CDR1 LNHDA and CDR2 SQIVND (reference sequence). The V gene lost 0 bases and the J gene lost 7 bases, with 7 bases spanning the gap. The CDR3 contains 13 residues. For the CDR3, the DNA is TGTGCCAGTAGTATAGATCGGGGTAACACCATATATTTT. This encodes CASSIDRGNTIYF.

Note on this clone: Relative to the germline gene, one junction end is altered; a read error may explain this. The rearrangement uses TRBV6-2 or TRBV6-3 and TRBJ2-1; the match to TRBD2 covers 7 bases. This CDR3 comprises 16 residues. Germline V gene lookup returns CDR1 MNHEY and CDR2 SVGEGT. The chain's CDR3 is CASSLQAGPYYDEQFF. The CDR3 bases are TGTGCCAGCAGTTTACAAGCGGGACCTTACTACGATGAGCAGTTCTTC.

The chain carries TRBV12-5 and TRBJ1-5, with D perhaps TRBD1 (5 bases). The CDR3 extends over 13 amino acids. The V gene's germline CDR1 is LGHNT and CDR2 FRNRAP. CDR3 region: CSSAGGSNQPQHF. The CDR3 DNA sequence: TGTTCCTCGGCGGGGGGTAGCAATCAGCCCCAGCATTTT.

This clone occurred once. The chain joins TRBV12-3 or TRBV12-4 to TRBJ1-5; perhaps TRBD1 as D (5 bases). V lost 3 bases and J 5 bases, leaving 8 bases between the germline ends. This CDR3 is 13 amino acids long. This CDR3 reads CASSFLGDQPQHF. Here the CDR3 DNA reads TGTGCCAGCAGTTTTTTAGGGGATCAGCCCCAGCATTTT.

CDR3 loop: CSASPGETDTQYF. CDR3 DNA: TGCAGTGCTAGTCCAGGGGAAACCGATACGCAGTATTTT. The V call is TRBV20-1, the J call TRBJ2-3, with D perhaps TRBD1 (6 bases). The V gene lost 3 bases and the J gene lost 6 bases, with 13 bases spanning the gap. Germline CDR1 reads DFQATT; CDR2 reads SNEGSKA (reference sequence). The CDR3 totals 13 residues.

The chain combines TRBV5-5 with TRBJ2-7; D not certain. The germline V gene has CDR1 SGHKS and CDR2 YYEKEE (reference sequence). V lost 1 base to trimming and J lost 7 bases, with 12 bases between them. The CDR3 spans 13 residues. The CDR3 here is CASSLYQVREQYF. The CDR3 bases are TGTGCCAGCAGCTTGTATCAGGTCAGGGAGCAGTACTTC.

The rearrangement uses TRBV9 and TRBJ2-7; no firm D call. This CDR3 has 17 residues. Germline lookup yields CDR1 SGDLS and CDR2 YYNGEE. Trimming stripped 0 bases from V and 3 bases from J, with 19 bases between. In nucleotides, the CDR3 is TGTGCCAGCAGCGTAGTCAAGGTTAGTAGCCCCCACTACGAGCAGTACTTC. Protein: CASSVVKVSSPHYEQYF.

The genes are TRBV3-1 (or the pseudogene TRBV3-2) and TRBJ2-1, with 7 bases lining up with TRBD1. The germline CDR1 and CDR2 sequences are LGHDT and YNNKEL (reference sequence). Losses at the gene ends were 2 bases for V and 0 bases for J; bases not matched to a gene: 16. This CDR3 region has 20 residues. CDR3 region: CASSQFEPKTGSLSYNEQFF. The CDR3 bases are TGTGCCAGCAGCCAATTCGAACCCAAGACAGGGTCACTCTCCTACAATGAGCAGTTCTTC.

CDR3 DNA sequence: TGCGCCAGCAGTGACTGGGGCCTCCAAGAGACCCAGTACTTC. Translation: CASSDWGLQETQYF. This chain joins TRBV10-2 and TRBJ2-5; D is perhaps TRBD1 (5 bases). The CDR3 spans 14 residues. Trimming left V 3 bases short and J 1 base short, with 9 bases between. The germline V gene encodes CDR1 WSHSY and CDR2 SAAADI.

The chain is built from TRBV5-1 and TRBJ2-5, with D possibly being TRBD1 (6 bases). CDR3 length: 15 amino acids. V lost 0 bases and J 3 bases, leaving 12 bases between the germline ends. The germline V gene has CDR1 SGHRS and CDR2 YFSETQ. In nucleotides, the CDR3 is TGCGCCAGCAGCTTGGGAGGGACAAGTAAAGAGACCCAGTACTTC. Protein product: CASSLGGTSKETQYF. The full variable domain, with the rest looked up from reference TRBV5-1 and TRBJ2-5, is KAGVTQTPRYLIKTRGQQVTLSCSPISGHRSVSWYQQTPGQGLQFLFEYFSETQRNKGNFPGRFSGRQFSNSRSEMNVSTLELGDSALYLCASSLGGTSKETQYFGPGTRLLVL.

The chain carries TRBV21-1 and TRBJ2-2; the table's TRBD1 call for D was not verified on the DNA. TRBV21-1 is marked as a pseudogene. The CDR3 length is 16 residues. This CDR3 is CASSATPGQGPGELFF. As DNA, the CDR3 is TGTGCCAGCAGCGCGACCCCGGGACAGGGTCCCGGGGAGCTGTTTTTT.

The chain joins TRBV18 to TRBJ2-7; TRBD1 aligns across 9 bases. Germline V gene data show CDR1 as KGHSH and CDR2 as LQKENI. J lost 0 bases, V lost 5 bases, and 5 bases had no gene match. The CDR3 contains 15 residues. CDR3 region: CASSITGGTSYEQYF. CDR3 nucleotides: TGTGCCAGCTCAATTACAGGGGGCACCTCCTACGAGCAGTACTTC. Full variable domain (missing parts from reference TRBV18 and TRBJ2-7): NAGVMQNPRHLVRRRGQEARLRCSPMKGHSHVYWYRQLPEEGLKFMVYLQKENIIDESGMPKERFSAEFPKEGPSILRIQQVVRGDSAAYFCASSITGGTSYEQYFGPGTRLTVT.

The chain couples TRBV5-1 to TRBJ2-7, with 8 bases identical to TRBD2. V lost 6 bases and J lost 2; bases outside the gene matches: 13. CDR3 length: 16 amino acids. Germline V gene sequence: CDR1 SGHRS, CDR2 YFSETQ. The CDR3 region is CASNLGLAGQAYEQYF. For the CDR3, the DNA is TGCGCCAGCAACCTGGGATTAGCGGGGCAAGCCTACGAGCAGTACTTC.

This clone was detected once. This rearrangement joins TRBV5-6 to TRBJ1-2, with 7 bases lining up with TRBD1. The V gene's germline CDR1 is SGHDT and CDR2 YYEEEE. J was trimmed by 7 bases and V by 7 bases; bases with no gene match: 19. The CDR3 runs 16 residues. CDR3 coding DNA: TGTGCCAGCTTTCATCGGACAGGCAATCAAGGTTCTGGCTACACCTTC. Translation: CASFHRTGNQGSGYTF.

The chain joins TRBV6-6 to TRBJ1-6; a weak D match, TRBD1 (5 bases). The CDR3 is made up of 19 amino acids. CDR1 is MNHNY, CDR2 SVGAGI, per germline (reference sequence). V was shortened by 6 bases and J by 0 bases, with 21 bases between the two germline ends. CDR3 DNA: TGTGCCAGCAGCCGAAGTGGGGGGACGAGGAACTCCTATAATTCACCCCTCCACTTT. This sequence encodes CASSRSGGTRNSYNSPLHF.

The chain is built from TRBV5-6 and TRBJ2-2; 9 bases are a match to TRBD1. The length of the CDR3 is 17 residues. The J segment lost 6 bases and the V segment lost 4 bases, leaving 13 bases of the junction unmatched. The germline V gene has CDR1 SGHDT and CDR2 YYEEEE. CDR3: CASSGNFRTGVAGELFF. The CDR3 bases are TGTGCCAGCAGCGGAAACTTCCGGACAGGGGTCGCCGGGGAGCTGTTTTTT.

J is TRBJ1-2 and V is TRBV3-1 (or the pseudogene TRBV3-2); 7 positions match TRBD1. V was pared by 0 bases and J by 5 bases, with 6 bases of the junction left unmatched. There are 15 residues in the CDR3. The V gene's germline CDR1 is LGHDT and CDR2 YNNKEL (reference sequence). CDR3 sequence (DNA): TGTGCCAGCAGCCAAGAGTTGCACAGGGGATATGGCTACACCTTC. This encodes CASSQELHRGYGYTF.

The chain is built from TRBV5-4 and TRBJ1-1, with TRBD1 as a possible D gene (6 bases). CDR3 size: 14 residues. Deletions cut 2 bases from V and 5 bases from J, with 13 bases between. Per the germline V gene, CDR1 is SGHNT and CDR2 is YYREEE (reference sequence). CDR3 nucleotides: TGTGCCAGCAGCTTCGACAGGTCTTTAACTGAAGCTTTCTTT. Protein product: CASSFDRSLTEAFF.

The CDR3 nucleotides are TGTGCCTGGGGGCCGGGGGGCTCGGGATCGCAGTTCTTC. The encoded protein is CAWGPGGSGSQFF. The V and J genes are TRBV30 and TRBJ2-1; D is perhaps TRBD2 (7 bases). Germline V gene data show CDR1 as GTSNPN and CDR2 as SVGIG (reference sequence). CDR3 size: 13 residues. Trimming took 5 bases from V and 12 from J, leaving 20 bases between them.

The V call is TRBV4-1, the J call TRBJ1-5; possible D gene TRBD1, 5 bases. This CDR3 is 13 amino acids long. In germline, CDR1 is MGHRA, CDR2 YSYEKL. V was trimmed by 3 bases and J by 3 bases, leaving 6 bases between them. The chain's CDR3 is CASSQTANQPQHF. The CDR3 DNA reads as TGCGCCAGCAGCCAGACAGCCAATCAGCCCCAGCATTTT.

V and J are TRBV5-6 and TRBJ1-4, with D perhaps matching TRBD1 (5 bases). CDR1 is SGHDT and CDR2 is YYEEEE in the germline V gene. Trimming removed 3 bases from V and 7 bases from J, with 7 bases in between. CDR3 length: 12 residues. The DNA of the CDR3 is TGTGCCAGCAGCTCGGGGGGTGAAAAACTGTTTTTT. Translating it yields CASSSGGEKLFF.

This clone has a handful of counts. The rearrangement joins TRBV19 to TRBJ1-1, with 8 bases that match TRBD1. The CDR3 spans 14 residues. Trimming removed 8 bases from V and 3 bases from J; junction bases left unmatched: 8. Germline V gives CDR1 LNHDA, CDR2 SQIVND (reference sequence). CDR3 protein: CASDQGATDTEAFF. CDR3 DNA: TGTGCCAGTGATCAGGGGGCGACGGACACTGAAGCTTTCTTT. Supplemented by reference TRBV19 and TRBJ1-1, the full variable domain reads DGGITQSPKYLFRKEGQNVTLSCEQNLNHDAMYWYRQDPGQGLRLIYYSQIVNDFQKGDIAEGYSVSREKKESFPLTVTSAQKNPTAFYLCASDQGATDTEAFFGQGTRLTVV.